This T cell receptor (beta chain) was documented in a study of OX40 agonist ivuxolimab in advanced cancers. The table came from immunoSEQ multiplex PCR; TCRdb's copy has only in-frame clones and leaves some out. The repertoire consists of some 50,000 clones, with about 81% occurring once and the leading ten covering 0.6% to 0.8%. Germline CDR1 reads SGHNT; CDR2 reads YYREEE (reference sequence). The junction had 6 bases not matched to a gene; V was cut back by 0 bases and J by 2 bases. The CDR3 extends over 16 amino acids. This material consisted of CD4+ or CD8+ T cells sorted from blood, taken in a trial of the OX40 agonist ivuxolimab. This clonotype originated in an adult with an advanced solid tumor such as melanoma, head and neck, liver or kidney cancer. This chain links TRBV5-4 with TRBJ2-7; 9 bases fit TRBD2. The CDR3 nucleotides are TGTGCCAGCAGCTTGGGTGCGGGCGGGGGGGCCTACGAGCAGTACTTC. It translates to CASSLGAGGGAYEQYF.